The rows below give T cell receptor beta chains drawn from one sample of a study of shared clonotypes between healthy human individuals. The protocol was immunoSEQ multiplex PCR, while the TCRdb copy is restricted to in-frame clones and leaves out a portion. The sample lists nearly 2 million clones; roughly 95% were seen once. The sequenced sample was naive CD8+ T cells sorted from blood. The receptors were sampled from a man aged 18 to 29 in good health. Both conserved end residues are part of each CDR3. Each record gives: J gene, V gene, clone size, D gene, CDR3 DNA, CDR3 protein. D genes are given only for firm matches. Clone size is shown for a subset of rows, as once, few, many or a class of expanded clone.

>TRBJ1-2|TRBV7-2|-|TRBD1
TGTGCCAGCAGCTTAGAAGCCAGGGGGTATATGAAGTTTGGCTACACCTTC
CASSLEARGYMKFGYTF
>TRBJ2-7|TRBV12-5|-|-
TGTGCTAGTGGTTCCCTCCTTGCGGGAAGGCCCTACGAGCAGTACTTC
CASGSLLAGRPYEQYF
>TRBJ2-7|TRBV27|-|TRBD2
TGTGCCAGCAGGACTAGCGGTTCCTACGAGCAGTACTTC
CASRTSGSYEQYF
>TRBJ2-2|TRBV6-5|once|-
TGTGCCAGCAGTTACTCAAGGGGAGAGGGGGAGCTGTTTTTT
CASSYSRGEGELFF
>TRBJ2-7|TRBV6-6|-|-
TGTGCCAGCAGTCCCATAACGGATGGAGCCTACGAGCAGTACTTC
CASSPITDGAYEQYF
>TRBJ2-3|TRBV2|-|-
TGTGCCAGCAGTGAAGGTTGGCAGGGGGGGTTCTCCACAGATACGCAGTATTTT
CASSEGWQGGFSTDTQYF
>TRBJ1-1|TRBV5-4|-|-
TGTGCCAGCAGCCCGGCGGGGAACACTGAAGCTTTCTTT
CASSPAGNTEAFF
>TRBJ2-7|TRBV4-1|-|-
TGCGCCAGCAGCCAAAGGCAGGGCTACGAGCAGTACTTC
CASSQRQGYEQYF
>TRBJ2-4|TRBV29-1|-|-
TGCAGCGTTGAAGACCCCGGGACAGCCAAAAACATTCAGTACTTC
CSVEDPGTAKNIQYF
>TRBJ2-7|TRBV5-6|-|-
TGTGCCAGCAGCTTGCTAGCCCGGCAGGCCCACGAGCAGTACTTC
CASSLLARQAHEQYF
>TRBJ1-5|TRBV27|-|-
TGTGCCAGCTCTGAGGATTCCACCCCCAATCAGCCCCAGCATTTT
CASSEDSTPNQPQHF
>TRBJ2-1|TRBV27|-|TRBD2
TGTGCCAGCTATGGGACTAGCGGGGGGGCCGTTTTTAGTGAGCAGTTCTTC
CASYGTSGGAVFSEQFF
>TRBJ2-7|TRBV19|-|-
TGTGCCAGTAGCCGGCCGGACAGTTCCTACGAGCAGTACTTC
CASSRPDSSYEQYF
>TRBJ1-2|TRBV6-5|once|TRBD1
TGTGCCAGCAGTTACACCAAAACAGGGGGCTATGGCTACACCTTC
CASSYTKTGGYGYTF
>TRBJ1-3|TRBV28|-|-
TGTGCCAGCAGTTTATGGCAAGGGGACACCATATATTTT
CASSLWQGDTIYF
>TRBJ2-5|TRBV7-9|-|-
TGTGCCAGCAGCTTAGAGGGGGGCTCCTTCCAAGAGACCCAGTACTTC
CASSLEGGSFQETQYF
>TRBJ2-7|TRBV7-9|-|-
TGTGCCAGCAGCTCCAGCGGTACCTACGAGCAGTACTTC
CASSSSGTYEQYF
>TRBJ2-5|TRBV9|-|TRBD1
TGTGCCAGCAGCGACGACAGGGACCAAGAGACCCAGTACTTC
CASSDDRDQETQYF
>TRBJ1-6|TRBV6-5|-|TRBD1
TGTGCCAGCAGTTACATCGCAGGGGGGGATTCACCCCTCCACTTT
CASSYIAGGDSPLHF
>TRBJ2-7|TRBV4-1|-|-
TGCGCCAGCAGCCTTGCCCCGGGCTACGAGCAGTACTTC
CASSLAPGYEQYF
>TRBJ1-1|TRBV19|-|-
TGTGCCAGTAACCCGACAGTTATGAACACTGAAGCTTTCTTT
CASNPTVMNTEAFF
>TRBJ1-2|TRBV10-3|-|-
TGTGCCATCAGCGAGACGGAGACAAAAGGCTATGGCTACACCTTC
CAISETETKGYGYTF
>TRBJ1-1|TRBV29-1|-|TRBD1
TGCAGCACTCATACCGGGACAGGGAAGAACACTGAAGCTTTCTTT
CSTHTGTGKNTEAFF
>TRBJ1-2|TRBV9|-|-
TGTGCCAGCGGACCCCATTGGGGTGGCGGCTACACCTTC
CASGPHWGGGYTF